Listed below are T cell receptor beta chains from one sample, sequenced in a study of blood T cell repertoires in COVID-19. Data came from immunoSEQ multiplex PCR; TCRdb stores just in-frame clones and leaves some out. The data hold approximately 90,000 clones, with about four fifths observed a single time. The sample was peripheral blood. The receptor source for this set is a woman aged 80 or over with acute or convalescent COVID-19. Both conserved end residues are part of each CDR3.

v_call	j_call	cdr3_aa
TRBV7-9	TRBJ1-3	CASSLPGTVNPGNTIYF
TRBV7-2	TRBJ2-1	CASNPGGYNEQFF
TRBV6-5	TRBJ2-7	CASRAGQGLYEQYF
TRBV5-1	TRBJ1-4	CASSLEGQGYIDEKLFF
TRBV19	TRBJ2-3	CASSLHGQGVVSTDTQYF
TRBV7-2	TRBJ2-1	CASSLDGGGEQFF
TRBV11-3	TRBJ2-7	CASSLHRVTYEQYF
TRBV4-1	TRBJ2-5	CASSQGGTGGEETQYF
TRBV20-1	TRBJ1-6	CSASRGEAPSPLHF
TRBV5-4	TRBJ2-1	CASSLEPSGDEQFF
TRBV6-5	TRBJ2-7	CASRPSSSAHMEF
TRBV5-4	TRBJ2-3	CASSWARSSTDTQYF
TRBV7-2	TRBJ2-2	CASSADPTGELFF
TRBV3-1/TRBV3-2	TRBJ2-1	CASSSTGGLLDNEQFF
TRBV29-1	TRBJ1-1	CSVGVATEAFF
TRBV28	TRBJ1-5	CASQTLTDRLSNQPQHF
TRBV5-1	TRBJ2-3	CASSPTSGGASTVWADTQYF
TRBV5-5	TRBJ1-2	CASSLLRGVSGYTF
TRBV5-1	TRBJ2-3	CASSLAGVASTDTQYF
TRBV24-1	TRBJ2-1	CATSDGGGFRYNEQFF
TRBV5-6	TRBJ2-7	CASLLAGHEQYF
TRBV11-1	TRBJ2-3	CASSVLADSTDTQYF
TRBV1	TRBJ2-4	CTSSRRRGCDIQYF
TRBV2	TRBJ2-5	CASRLSGVSGETQYF
TRBV4-1	TRBJ2-7	CASSQATGQTYEQYF
TRBV27	TRBJ2-3	CASSFSGTSGGRDTQYF
TRBV29-1	TRBJ2-2	CSVDRDRGAGELFF
TRBV10-3	TRBJ1-4	CAISESAGGSFEKLFF
TRBV6-2/TRBV6-3	TRBJ2-7	CASSYQTYEQYF
TRBV19	TRBJ2-2	CASKRPTGELFF
TRBV4-1	TRBJ1-6	CASSQAQGDNSPLHF
TRBV28	TRBJ1-2	CASSADRVGGYTF
TRBV7-9	TRBJ2-5	CASSLSTGVGETQYF
TRBV24-1	TRBJ2-4	CATKGTENDIQYF
TRBV5-1	TRBJ1-2	CASSETGNGYTF
TRBV11-2	TRBJ2-5	CASSLDRAILKTQYF
TRBV18	TRBJ1-2	CASSNDRSYGYTF
TRBV19	TRBJ2-3	CASSISPGGSTDTQYF
TRBV5-1	TRBJ2-2	CASSRDNRGRGVRSGELFF
TRBV6-5	TRBJ2-5	CASTRGSAQYF
TRBV10-2	TRBJ2-6	CASSDFLGPGANVLTF
TRBV3-1/TRBV3-2	TRBJ2-6	CASSQDLEVLTF
TRBV19	TRBJ2-7	CASRTQTGTGKFEQYF
TRBV15	TRBJ2-7	CATSRFGDSLNEQYF
TRBV24-1	TRBJ2-7	CATFLGGLAPRWWNF
TRBV5-1	TRBJ2-1	CASYRGLGNEQFF
TRBV25-1	TRBJ1-1	CASSERGQGQAEAFF
TRBV27	TRBJ2-7	CASRSPTSGGENEQYF
TRBV5-1	TRBJ1-6	CASSPGTGNSPLHF
TRBV18	TRBJ2-4	CASSPPGAVDIQYF